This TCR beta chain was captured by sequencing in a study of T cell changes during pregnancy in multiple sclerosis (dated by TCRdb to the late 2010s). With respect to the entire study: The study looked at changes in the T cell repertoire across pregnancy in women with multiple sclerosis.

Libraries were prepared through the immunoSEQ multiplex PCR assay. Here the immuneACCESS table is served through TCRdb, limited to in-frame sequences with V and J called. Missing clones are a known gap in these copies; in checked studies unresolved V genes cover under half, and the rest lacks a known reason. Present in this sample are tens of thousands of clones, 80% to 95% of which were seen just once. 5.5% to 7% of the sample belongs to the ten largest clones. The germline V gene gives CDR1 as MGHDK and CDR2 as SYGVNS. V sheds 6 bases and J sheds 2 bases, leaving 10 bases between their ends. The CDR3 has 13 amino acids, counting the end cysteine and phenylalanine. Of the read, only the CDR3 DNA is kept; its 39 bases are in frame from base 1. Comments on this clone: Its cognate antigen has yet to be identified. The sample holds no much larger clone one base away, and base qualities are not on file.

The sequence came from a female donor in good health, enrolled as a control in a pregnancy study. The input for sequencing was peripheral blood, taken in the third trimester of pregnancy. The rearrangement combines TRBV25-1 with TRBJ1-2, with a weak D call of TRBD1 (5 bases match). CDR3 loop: CASSEEGNYGYTF. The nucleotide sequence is TGTGCCAGCAGCGAGGAGGGGAACTATGGCTACACCTTC.